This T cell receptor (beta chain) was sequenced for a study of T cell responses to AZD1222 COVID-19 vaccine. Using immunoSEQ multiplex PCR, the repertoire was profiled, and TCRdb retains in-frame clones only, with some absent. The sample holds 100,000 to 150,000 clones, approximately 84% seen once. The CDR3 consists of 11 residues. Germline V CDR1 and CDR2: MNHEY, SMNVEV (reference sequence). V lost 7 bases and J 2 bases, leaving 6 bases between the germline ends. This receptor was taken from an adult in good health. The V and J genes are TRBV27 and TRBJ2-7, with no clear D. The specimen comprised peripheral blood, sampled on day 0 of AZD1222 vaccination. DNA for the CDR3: TGTGCCAGCAAGTCGACCTACGAGCAGTACTTC. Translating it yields CASKSTYEQYF.